The TCR beta chain described here comes from a study of control samples from healthy donors and cancer patients. The method was immunoSEQ multiplex PCR; TCRdb's version includes in-frame clones alone and lacks a portion of them. Of tens of thousands of clones listed, around 92% are singletons. The germline V gene encodes CDR1 SGHTA and CDR2 FQGNSA. CDR3 size: 17 residues. J was trimmed by 0 bases and V by 1 base; bases with no gene match: 4. This clone has only one observation. This chain links TRBV7-2 with TRBJ1-4; 8 nucleotides agree with TRBD1. The specimen was PBMCs. This TCR was recovered from a man in his forties or fifties with lung cancer. CDR3 residues: CASSLVHRGATNEKLFF. CDR3 DNA: TGTGCCAGCAGCTTAGTTCACAGGGGGGCAACTAATGAAAAACTGTTTTTT. The complete variable domain, with remaining parts taken from reference TRBV7-2 and TRBJ1-4, reads GAGVSQSPSNKVTEKGKDVELRCDPISGHTALYWYRQSLGQGLEFLIYFQGNSAPDKSGLPSDRFSAERTGGSVSTLTIQRTQQEDSAVYLCASSLVHRGATNEKLFFGSGTQLSVL.